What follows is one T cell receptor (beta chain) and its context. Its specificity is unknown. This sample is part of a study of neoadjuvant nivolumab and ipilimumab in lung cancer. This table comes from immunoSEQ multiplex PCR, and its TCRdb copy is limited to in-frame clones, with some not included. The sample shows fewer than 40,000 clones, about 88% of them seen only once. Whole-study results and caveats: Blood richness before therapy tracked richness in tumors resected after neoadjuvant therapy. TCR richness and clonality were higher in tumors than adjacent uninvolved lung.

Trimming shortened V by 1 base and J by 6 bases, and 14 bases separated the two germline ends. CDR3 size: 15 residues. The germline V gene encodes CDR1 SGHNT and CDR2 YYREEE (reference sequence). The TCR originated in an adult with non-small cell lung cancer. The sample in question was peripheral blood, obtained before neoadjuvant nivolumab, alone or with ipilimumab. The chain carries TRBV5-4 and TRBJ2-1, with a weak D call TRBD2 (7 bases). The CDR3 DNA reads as TGTGCCAGCAGCTTGACGGGGGGCATCATCAATGAGCAGTTCTTC. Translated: CASSLTGGIINEQFF.